The rows below give T cell receptor beta chains drawn from one sample of a study of blood T cell repertoires in COVID-19. Profiling relied on immunoSEQ multiplex PCR, and the TCRdb table lists in-frame clones only, not all of them. The sample consists of 110,000 or so clones, roughly 76% of them appearing once. The sequencing input was peripheral blood. Source of these receptors: a human donor in a cohort sampled during active COVID-19. The CDR3 runs from the conserved cysteine through the conserved F or W. The order of the fields is D gene, J gene, clone size, V gene, CDR3 protein, CDR3 DNA. A D gene is named only where the DNA matches it firmly. The size entry is marked missing in some rows and otherwise reads once, few, many or a size class.

d_call: TRBD2; j_call: TRBJ2-5; clone_size: once; v_call: TRBV4-1; cdr3_aa: CASSRGLADQETQYF; cdr3_nt: TGCGCCAGCAGCCGGGGACTAGCAGACCAAGAGACCCAGTACTTC
d_call: TRBD1; j_call: TRBJ2-2; clone_size: -; v_call: TRBV27; cdr3_aa: CASRGQANTGELFF; cdr3_nt: TGTGCCAGCAGGGGACAGGCGAACACCGGGGAGCTGTTTTTT
d_call: -; j_call: TRBJ1-1; clone_size: -; v_call: TRBV9; cdr3_aa: CASSVGNPGRGNTEAFF; cdr3_nt: TGTGCCAGCAGCGTAGGTAATCCAGGGAGGGGGAACACTGAAGCTTTCTTT
d_call: TRBD2; j_call: TRBJ2-7; clone_size: -; v_call: TRBV6-5; cdr3_aa: CASSRGEHSYEQYF; cdr3_nt: TGTGCCAGCAGTCGGGGGGAACACAGCTACGAGCAGTACTTC
d_call: -; j_call: TRBJ1-5; clone_size: -; v_call: TRBV28; cdr3_aa: CAGRGYSNQPQHF; cdr3_nt: TGTGCCGGGCGAGGGTATAGCAATCAGCCCCAGCATTTT
d_call: -; j_call: TRBJ1-1; clone_size: once; v_call: TRBV7-9; cdr3_aa: CASSSQGNTEAFF; cdr3_nt: TGTGCCAGCAGCTCGCAGGGAAACACTGAAGCTTTCTTT
d_call: TRBD1; j_call: TRBJ1-1; clone_size: -; v_call: TRBV5-1; cdr3_aa: CASSERGQGGTEAFF; cdr3_nt: TGCGCCAGCAGCGAGAGAGGACAGGGAGGCACTGAAGCTTTCTTT
d_call: TRBD2; j_call: TRBJ2-7; clone_size: -; v_call: TRBV18; cdr3_aa: CASSPRSQNMGGEQYF; cdr3_nt: TGTGCCAGCTCACCACGGTCTCAGAATATGGGAGGGGAGCAGTACTTC
d_call: -; j_call: TRBJ1-1; clone_size: -; v_call: TRBV28; cdr3_aa: CASSAPAETNTEAFF; cdr3_nt: TGTGCCAGCAGCGCCCCGGCGGAGACGAACACTGAAGCTTTCTTT
d_call: -; j_call: TRBJ2-1; clone_size: -; v_call: TRBV20-1; cdr3_aa: CSAEANNEQFF; cdr3_nt: TGCAGTGCCGAAGCAAACAATGAGCAGTTCTTC
d_call: -; j_call: TRBJ1-1; clone_size: -; v_call: TRBV6-1; cdr3_aa: CASSVEVPSHMNTEAFF; cdr3_nt: TGTGCCAGCAGTGTGGAGGTCCCATCTCATATGAACACTGAAGCTTTCTTT
d_call: -; j_call: TRBJ1-2; clone_size: -; v_call: TRBV10-3; cdr3_aa: CAISGTPRGRANYGYTF; cdr3_nt: TGTGCCATCAGTGGGACACCGCGGGGGAGGGCTAACTATGGCTACACCTTC
d_call: TRBD1; j_call: TRBJ1-1; clone_size: -; v_call: TRBV7-3; cdr3_aa: CASSLTSGGGFTEAFF; cdr3_nt: TGTGCCAGCAGCTTAACGTCGGGAGGGGGCTTCACTGAAGCTTTCTTT
d_call: TRBD1; j_call: TRBJ2-3; clone_size: -; v_call: TRBV2; cdr3_aa: CASSYPGTGGSTDTQYF; cdr3_nt: TGTGCCAGCAGCTACCCCGGGACAGGGGGGAGCACAGATACGCAGTATTTT
d_call: TRBD1; j_call: TRBJ1-5; clone_size: once; v_call: TRBV6-5; cdr3_aa: CANSQGAGQPQHF; cdr3_nt: TGTGCCAACTCACAGGGGGCGGGTCAGCCCCAGCATTTT
d_call: TRBD2; j_call: TRBJ2-7; clone_size: -; v_call: TRBV11-2; cdr3_aa: CASSLDWRGDYEQYF; cdr3_nt: TGTGCCAGCAGCCTTGACTGGCGGGGGGACTACGAGCAGTACTTC
d_call: TRBD1; j_call: TRBJ1-6; clone_size: -; v_call: TRBV5-4; cdr3_aa: CASSFADRGLSPLHF; cdr3_nt: TGTGCCAGCAGCTTTGCGGACAGGGGGCTTTCACCCCTCCACTTT
d_call: TRBD1; j_call: TRBJ2-7; clone_size: -; v_call: TRBV5-1; cdr3_aa: CASSSTPGQGREQYF; cdr3_nt: TGCGCCAGCAGCTCAACGCCGGGACAGGGGCGGGAGCAGTACTTC
d_call: TRBD2; j_call: TRBJ2-7; clone_size: -; v_call: TRBV3-1/TRBV3-2; cdr3_aa: CASSPAGLAYSEQYF; cdr3_nt: TGTGCCAGCAGCCCTGCGGGACTAGCATATAGCGAGCAGTACTTC
d_call: TRBD1; j_call: TRBJ2-4; clone_size: -; v_call: TRBV19; cdr3_aa: CASSMDLQGKNIQYF; cdr3_nt: TGTGCCAGTAGTATGGATCTACAGGGGAAAAACATTCAGTACTTC
d_call: TRBD2; j_call: TRBJ2-7; clone_size: -; v_call: TRBV28; cdr3_aa: CASSLLSGRNSYEQYF; cdr3_nt: TGTGCCAGCAGTTTACTTAGCGGGAGGAACTCCTACGAGCAGTACTTC
d_call: -; j_call: TRBJ1-1; clone_size: few; v_call: TRBV7-2; cdr3_aa: CASSLVRGYTEAFF; cdr3_nt: TGTGCCAGCAGCTTAGTTCGGGGATACACTGAAGCTTTCTTT
d_call: TRBD1; j_call: TRBJ1-1; clone_size: -; v_call: TRBV30; cdr3_aa: CAWDREWITEAFF; cdr3_nt: TGTGCCTGGGACAGGGAATGGATCACTGAAGCTTTCTTT
d_call: -; j_call: TRBJ1-5; clone_size: -; v_call: TRBV19; cdr3_aa: CASTQHSNQPQHF; cdr3_nt: TGTGCCAGTACCCAACATAGCAATCAGCCCCAGCATTTT
d_call: -; j_call: TRBJ1-6; clone_size: -; v_call: TRBV6-5; cdr3_aa: CASSRPGTTNSPLHF; cdr3_nt: TGTGCCAGCAGTCGCCCCGGGACAACTAATTCACCCCTCCACTTT
d_call: -; j_call: TRBJ1-2; clone_size: -; v_call: TRBV13; cdr3_aa: CASSSGGPAYTGYTF; cdr3_nt: TGTGCCAGCAGCTCTGGAGGCCCTGCATATACTGGCTACACCTTC
d_call: TRBD1; j_call: TRBJ1-1; clone_size: -; v_call: TRBV9; cdr3_aa: CASSPRGDRVWEDTEAFF; cdr3_nt: TGTGCCAGCAGCCCCCGAGGGGACAGGGTTTGGGAAGACACTGAAGCTTTCTTT
d_call: -; j_call: TRBJ2-3; clone_size: -; v_call: TRBV6-5; cdr3_aa: CASRRLRTSTDTQYF; cdr3_nt: TGTGCCAGCAGAAGACTAAGAACTAGCACAGATACGCAGTATTTT
d_call: TRBD1; j_call: TRBJ1-6; clone_size: -; v_call: TRBV19; cdr3_aa: CASSRPGQGGWSSPLHF; cdr3_nt: TGTGCCAGTAGCCGACCGGGACAGGGGGGTTGGAGTTCACCCCTCCACTTT
d_call: -; j_call: TRBJ1-3; clone_size: -; v_call: TRBV5-1; cdr3_aa: CASSFEDSGNTIYF; cdr3_nt: TGCGCCAGCAGCTTCGAGGACTCTGGAAACACCATATATTTT
d_call: -; j_call: TRBJ1-2; clone_size: few; v_call: TRBV5-1; cdr3_aa: CASSLVARQGYYGYTF; cdr3_nt: TGCGCCAGCAGCTTGGTTGCTCGGCAGGGGTACTATGGCTACACCTTC